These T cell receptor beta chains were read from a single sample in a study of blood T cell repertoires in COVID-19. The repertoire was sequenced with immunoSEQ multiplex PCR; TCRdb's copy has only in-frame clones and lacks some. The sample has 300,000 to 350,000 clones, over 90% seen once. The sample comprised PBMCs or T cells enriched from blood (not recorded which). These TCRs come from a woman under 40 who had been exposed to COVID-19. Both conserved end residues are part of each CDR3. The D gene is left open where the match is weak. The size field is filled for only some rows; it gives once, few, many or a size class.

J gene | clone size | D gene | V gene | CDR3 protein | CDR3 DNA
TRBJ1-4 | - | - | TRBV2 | CASSEGRATNEKLFF | TGTGCCAGCAGTGAGGGGAGGGCTACTAATGAAAAACTGTTTTTT
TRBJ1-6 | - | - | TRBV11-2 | CASSLTVVRDNSPLHF | TGTGCCAGCAGCTTAACAGTAGTACGTGATAATTCACCCCTCCACTTT
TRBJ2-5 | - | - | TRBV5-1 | CASSTQGRETQYF | TGCGCCAGCAGCACTCAGGGGCGAGAGACCCAGTACTTC
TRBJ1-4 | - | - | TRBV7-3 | CASRSSRDTNEKLFF | TGTGCCAGCAGGTCCAGCCGGGACACAAATGAAAAACTGTTTTTT
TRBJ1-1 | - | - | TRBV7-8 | CASRGQTGLNTEAFF | TGTGCCAGCAGAGGTCAGACAGGACTGAACACTGAAGCTTTCTTT
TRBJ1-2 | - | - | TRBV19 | CASSLSGTNYGYTF | TGTGCCAGTAGTCTCTCCGGGACTAACTATGGCTACACCTTC
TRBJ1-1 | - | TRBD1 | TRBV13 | CASSLGTGGLVTEAFF | TGTGCCAGCAGCTTAGGGACAGGGGGCTTGGTCACTGAAGCTTTCTTT
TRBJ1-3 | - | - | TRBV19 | CASSMWLAADTIYF | TGTGCCAGTAGTATGTGGTTGGCTGCGGACACCATATATTTT
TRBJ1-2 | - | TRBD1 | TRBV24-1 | CATSGTGTGHYGYTF | TGTGCCACCAGCGGGACCGGGACAGGGCACTATGGCTACACCTTC
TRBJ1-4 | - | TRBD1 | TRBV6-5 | CASSLNRGREKLFF | TGTGCCAGCAGCCTAAACAGGGGTCGTGAAAAACTGTTTTTT
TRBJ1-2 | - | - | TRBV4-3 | CASSQQNYGYTF | TGCGCCAGCAGCCAGCAGAACTATGGCTACACCTTC
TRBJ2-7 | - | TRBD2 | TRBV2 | CASKGGGGHPYEQYF | TGTGCCAGCAAGGGCGGCGGGGGGCATCCCTACGAGCAGTACTTC
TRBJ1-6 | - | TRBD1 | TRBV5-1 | CASSSGTGDSPLHF | TGCGCCAGCAGTTCCGGGACAGGAGATTCACCCCTCCACTTT
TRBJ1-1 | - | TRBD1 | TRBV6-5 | CASSYSSGGRTEAFF | TGTGCCAGCAGTTACTCGTCAGGGGGTCGAACTGAAGCTTTCTTT
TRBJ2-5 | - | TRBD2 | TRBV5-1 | CASSLGLAGNQETQYF | TGCGCCAGCAGCTTGGGACTAGCGGGCAACCAAGAGACCCAGTACTTC
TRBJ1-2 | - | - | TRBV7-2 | CASSPPLWEGGIYGYTF | TGTGCCAGCAGCCCTCCCCTCTGGGAGGGGGGCATCTATGGCTACACCTTC
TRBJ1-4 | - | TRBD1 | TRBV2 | CAIRQGANEKLFF | TGTGCCATCCGACAGGGGGCGAATGAAAAACTGTTTTTT
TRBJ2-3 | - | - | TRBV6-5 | CASSLDRYRTDTQYF | TGTGCCAGCAGTCTCGACAGGTACCGCACAGATACGCAGTATTTT
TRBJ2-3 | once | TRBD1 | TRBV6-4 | CASSVGQGATDTQYF | TGTGCCAGCAGCGTTGGACAGGGGGCAACAGATACGCAGTATTTT
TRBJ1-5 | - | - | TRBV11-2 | CASSLSLIQPQHF | TGTGCCAGCAGCCTTAGCCTTATACAGCCCCAGCATTTT
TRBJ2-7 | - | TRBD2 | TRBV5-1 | CASSPRLAGEYEQYF | TGCGCCAGCAGCCCAAGACTAGCGGGGGAATACGAGCAGTACTTC
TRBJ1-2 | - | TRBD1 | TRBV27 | CATGEGGQGYYGYTF | TGTGCCACCGGCGAGGGGGGACAGGGGTACTATGGCTACACCTTC
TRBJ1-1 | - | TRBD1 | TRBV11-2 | CASSLTGANTEAFF | TGTGCCAGCAGCTTGACAGGGGCGAACACTGAAGCTTTCTTT
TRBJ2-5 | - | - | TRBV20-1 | CSSGRTQYF | TGCAGCTCAGGTAGGACCCAGTACTTC
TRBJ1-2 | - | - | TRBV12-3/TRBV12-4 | CASRLSYGYTF | TGTGCCAGCAGGCTAAGCTATGGCTACACCTTC
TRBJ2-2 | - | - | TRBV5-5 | CASSSRGVAGELFF | TGTGCCAGCAGCTCCAGGGGTGTAGCCGGGGAGCTGTTTTTT
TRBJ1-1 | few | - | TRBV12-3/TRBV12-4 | CASSAGREAFF | TGTGCCAGCAGTGCCGGGAGGGAAGCTTTCTTT
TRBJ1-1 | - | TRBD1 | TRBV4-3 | CASSQDRGILAFF | TGCGCCAGCAGCCAAGACAGGGGGATCCTGGCTTTCTTT
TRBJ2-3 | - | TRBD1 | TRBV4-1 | CASSLHPGQDFTDTQYF | TGCGCCAGCAGCCTGCATCCGGGACAGGATTTCACAGATACGCAGTATTTT
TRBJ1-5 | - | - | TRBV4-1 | CASSQGAGRYQPQHF | TGCGCCAGCAGCCAGGGGGCCGGCAGATATCAGCCCCAGCATTTT
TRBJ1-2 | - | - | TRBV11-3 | CASSKKGGWGYTF | TGTGCCAGCAGCAAGAAAGGGGGTTGGGGCTACACCTTC
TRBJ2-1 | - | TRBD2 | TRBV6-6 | CASSSQRGGQGSEQFF | TGTGCCAGCAGTTCTCAGCGGGGGGGCCAGGGGAGTGAGCAGTTCTTC
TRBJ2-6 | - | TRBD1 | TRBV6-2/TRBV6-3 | CASRYRQGVDSGANVLTF | TGTGCCAGCAGATACCGGCAGGGGGTCGACTCTGGGGCCAACGTCCTGACTTTC
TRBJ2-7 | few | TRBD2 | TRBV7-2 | CASSVASGYYEQYF | TGTGCCAGCAGCGTCGCTAGCGGGTACTACGAGCAGTACTTC
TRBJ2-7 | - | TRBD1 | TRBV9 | CASSHPQSGQGAYEQYF | TGTGCCAGCAGTCACCCCCAATCGGGACAGGGTGCCTACGAGCAGTACTTC
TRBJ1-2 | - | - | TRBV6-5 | CASRGQDKIFYGYTF | TGTGCCAGCAGGGGGCAGGATAAAATTTTCTATGGCTACACCTTC
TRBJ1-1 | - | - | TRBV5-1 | CASRQGRNTEAFF | TGCGCCAGCAGACAGGGTAGGAACACTGAAGCTTTCTTT
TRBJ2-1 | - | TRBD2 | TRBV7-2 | CASLLLAGAVDEQFF | TGTGCCAGTCTCCTACTAGCGGGGGCCGTGGATGAGCAGTTCTTC
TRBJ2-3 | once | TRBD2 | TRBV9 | CASSSSGGHTDTQYF | TGTGCCAGTTCTTCTAGCGGGGGACACACAGATACGCAGTATTTT
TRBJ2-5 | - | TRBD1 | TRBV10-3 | CAISEPGTGGEETQYF | TGTGCCATCAGTGAGCCCGGGACAGGGGGAGAGGAGACCCAGTACTTC
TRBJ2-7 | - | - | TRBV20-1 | CSARLVHEQYF | TGCAGTGCTAGATTAGTTCACGAGCAGTACTTC
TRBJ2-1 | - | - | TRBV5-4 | CASSLAGAINEQFF | TGTGCCAGCAGCTTGGCAGGCGCGATCAATGAGCAGTTCTTC
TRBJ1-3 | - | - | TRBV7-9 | CASSLGDNGNTIYF | TGTGCCAGCAGCTTAGGCGACAACGGAAACACCATATATTTT
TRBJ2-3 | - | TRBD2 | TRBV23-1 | CASSQSVLADTDTQYF | TGCGCCAGCAGTCAATCAGTACTAGCGGACACAGATACGCAGTATTTT
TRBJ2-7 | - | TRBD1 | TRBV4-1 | CASSESGTGFDEQYF | TGCGCCAGCAGCGAATCCGGGACAGGGTTTGACGAGCAGTACTTC
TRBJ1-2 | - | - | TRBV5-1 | CASSLVRPPMGGYTF | TGCGCCAGCAGCTTGGTTAGGCCCCCGATGGGCGGCTACACCTTC
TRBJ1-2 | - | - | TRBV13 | CASSFGGPGYTF | TGTGCCAGCAGCTTCGGTGGGCCTGGCTACACCTTC
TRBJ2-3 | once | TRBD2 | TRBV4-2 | CASSQEKRGGVGTDTQYF | TGTGCCAGCAGCCAAGAAAAGCGGGGGGGCGTGGGCACAGATACGCAGTATTTT
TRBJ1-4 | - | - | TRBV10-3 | CAIRAGDAGKLFF | TGTGCCATCAGGGCCGGGGATGCTGGGAAACTGTTTTTT
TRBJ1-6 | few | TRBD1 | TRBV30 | CAWREGQGAENSPLHF | TGTGCCTGGAGGGAGGGACAGGGCGCGGAAAATTCACCCCTCCACTTT
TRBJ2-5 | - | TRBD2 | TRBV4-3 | CASSQSPGGARQETQYF | TGCGCCAGCAGCCAATCCCCGGGAGGGGCCCGTCAAGAGACCCAGTACTTC